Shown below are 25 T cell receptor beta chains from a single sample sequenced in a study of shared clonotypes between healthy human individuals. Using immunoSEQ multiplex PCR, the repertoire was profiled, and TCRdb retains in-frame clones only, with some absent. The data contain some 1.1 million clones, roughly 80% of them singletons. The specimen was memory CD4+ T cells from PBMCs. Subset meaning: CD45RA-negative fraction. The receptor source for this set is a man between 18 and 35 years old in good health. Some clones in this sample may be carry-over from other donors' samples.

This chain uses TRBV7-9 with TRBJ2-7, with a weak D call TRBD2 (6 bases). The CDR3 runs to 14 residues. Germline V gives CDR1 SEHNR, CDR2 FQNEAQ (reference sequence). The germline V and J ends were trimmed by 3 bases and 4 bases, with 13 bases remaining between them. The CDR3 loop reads CASSFGGTLYEQYF. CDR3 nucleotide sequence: TGTGCCAGCAGCTTCGGCGGGACCCTATACGAGCAGTACTTC.

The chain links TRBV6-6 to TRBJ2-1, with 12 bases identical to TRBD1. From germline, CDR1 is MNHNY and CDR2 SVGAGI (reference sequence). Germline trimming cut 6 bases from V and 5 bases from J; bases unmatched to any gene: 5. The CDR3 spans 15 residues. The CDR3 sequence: CASSSGTGGHNEQFF. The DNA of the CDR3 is TGTGCCAGCAGCTCTGGGACAGGGGGCCACAATGAGCAGTTCTTC.

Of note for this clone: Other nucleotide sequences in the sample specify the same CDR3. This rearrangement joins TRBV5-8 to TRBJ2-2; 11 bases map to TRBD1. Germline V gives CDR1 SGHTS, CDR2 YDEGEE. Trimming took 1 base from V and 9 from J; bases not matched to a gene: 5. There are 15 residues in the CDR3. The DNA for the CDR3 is TGTGCCAGCAGCTTGTCGGGGACAGGGGGACGGGAGCTGTTTTTT. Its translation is CASSLSGTGGRELFF.

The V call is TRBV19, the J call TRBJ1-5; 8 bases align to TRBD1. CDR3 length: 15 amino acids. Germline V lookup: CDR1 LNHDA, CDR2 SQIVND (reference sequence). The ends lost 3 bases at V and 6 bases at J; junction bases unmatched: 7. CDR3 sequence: CASSIRTGNGQPQHF. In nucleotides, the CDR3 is TGTGCCAGTAGTATCCGGACAGGGAACGGTCAGCCCCAGCATTTT.

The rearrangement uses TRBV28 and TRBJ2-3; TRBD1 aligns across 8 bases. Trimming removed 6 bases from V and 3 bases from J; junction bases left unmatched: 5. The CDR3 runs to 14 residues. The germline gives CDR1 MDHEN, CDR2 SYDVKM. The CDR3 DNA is TGTGCCAGCAGCCGACGGACAGGGACAGATACGCAGTATTTT. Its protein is CASSRRTGTDTQYF.

The CDR3 reads CSLQKNTEAFF. The CDR3 bases are TGCAGCCTCCAGAAGAACACTGAAGCTTTCTTT. The chain recombines TRBV20-1 with TRBJ1-1; D not certain. The CDR3 consists of 11 residues. Germline CDR1 and CDR2: DFQATT and SNEGSKA (reference sequence).

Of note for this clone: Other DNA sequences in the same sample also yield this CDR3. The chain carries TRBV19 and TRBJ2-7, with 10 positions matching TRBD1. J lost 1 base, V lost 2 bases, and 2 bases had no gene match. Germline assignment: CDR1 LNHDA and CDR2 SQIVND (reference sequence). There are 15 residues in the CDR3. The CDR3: CASSISGQGSYEQYF. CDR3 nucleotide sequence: TGTGCCAGTAGTATATCGGGACAGGGGTCCTACGAGCAGTACTTC.

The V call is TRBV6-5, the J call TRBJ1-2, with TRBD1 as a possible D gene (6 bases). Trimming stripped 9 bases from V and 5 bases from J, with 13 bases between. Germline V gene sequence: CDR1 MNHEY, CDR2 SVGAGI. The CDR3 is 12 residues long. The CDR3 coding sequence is TGTGCCAGTAGGACAGACAGTTATGGCTACACCTTC. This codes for CASRTDSYGYTF.

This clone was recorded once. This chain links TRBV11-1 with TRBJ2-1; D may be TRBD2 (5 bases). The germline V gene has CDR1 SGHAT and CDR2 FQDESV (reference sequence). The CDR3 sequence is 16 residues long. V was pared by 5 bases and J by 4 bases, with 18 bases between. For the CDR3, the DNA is TGTGCCAGCAGCCCCCTAAGGCAGCGGTTTTACAATGAGCAGTTCTTC. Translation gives CASSPLRQRFYNEQFF.

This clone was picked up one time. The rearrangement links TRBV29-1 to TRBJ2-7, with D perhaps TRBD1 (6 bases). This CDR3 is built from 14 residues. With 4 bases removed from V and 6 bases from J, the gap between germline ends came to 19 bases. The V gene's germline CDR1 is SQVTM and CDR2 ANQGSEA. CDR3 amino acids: CSVGSGPGVGEQYF. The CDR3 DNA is TGCAGCGTTGGGAGTGGGCCAGGGGTTGGCGAGCAGTACTTC.

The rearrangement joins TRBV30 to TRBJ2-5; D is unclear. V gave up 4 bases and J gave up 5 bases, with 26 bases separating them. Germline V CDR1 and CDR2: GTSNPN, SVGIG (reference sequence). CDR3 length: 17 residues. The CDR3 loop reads CAWTHGWQVSNSETQYF. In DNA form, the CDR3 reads TGTGCCTGGACCCACGGTTGGCAGGTCTCTAATAGCGAGACCCAGTACTTC.

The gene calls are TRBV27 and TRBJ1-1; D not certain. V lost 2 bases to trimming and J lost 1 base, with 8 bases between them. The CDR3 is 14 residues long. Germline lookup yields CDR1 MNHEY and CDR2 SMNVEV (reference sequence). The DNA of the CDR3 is TGTGCCAGCAGTTTAGCACTTTCGAACACTGAAGCTTTCTTT. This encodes CASSLALSNTEAFF.

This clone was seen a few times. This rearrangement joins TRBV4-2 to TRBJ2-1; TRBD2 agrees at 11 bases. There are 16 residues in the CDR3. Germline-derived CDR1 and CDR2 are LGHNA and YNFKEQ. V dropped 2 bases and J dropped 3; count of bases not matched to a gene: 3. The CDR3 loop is CASSQTGTSGYNEQFF. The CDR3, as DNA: TGTGCCAGCAGCCAAACCGGGACTAGCGGCTACAATGAGCAGTTCTTC.

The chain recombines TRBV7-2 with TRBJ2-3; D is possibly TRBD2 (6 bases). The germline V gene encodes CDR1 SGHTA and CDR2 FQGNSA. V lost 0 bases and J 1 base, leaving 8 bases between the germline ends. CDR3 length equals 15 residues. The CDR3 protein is CASSLAGTRTDTQYF. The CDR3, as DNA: TGTGCCAGCAGCTTAGCGGGGACTCGCACAGATACGCAGTATTTT. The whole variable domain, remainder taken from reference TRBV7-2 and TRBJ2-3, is GAGVSQSPSNKVTEKGKDVELRCDPISGHTALYWYRQSLGQGLEFLIYFQGNSAPDKSGLPSDRFSAERTGGSVSTLTIQRTQQEDSAVYLCASSLAGTRTDTQYFGPGTRLTVL.

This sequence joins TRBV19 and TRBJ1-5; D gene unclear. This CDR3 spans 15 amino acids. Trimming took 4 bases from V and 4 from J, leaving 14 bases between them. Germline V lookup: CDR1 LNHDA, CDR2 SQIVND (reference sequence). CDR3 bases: TGTGCCAGTAGTAGGGCCCCCCTAGGGAATCAGCCCCAGCATTTT. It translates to CASSRAPLGNQPQHF.

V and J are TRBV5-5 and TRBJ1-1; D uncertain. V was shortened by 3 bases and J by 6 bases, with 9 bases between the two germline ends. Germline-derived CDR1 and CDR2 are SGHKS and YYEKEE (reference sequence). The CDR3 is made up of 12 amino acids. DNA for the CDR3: TGTGCCAGCAGCTCCTTCGGATCTGAAGCTTTCTTT. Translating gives CASSSFGSEAFF.

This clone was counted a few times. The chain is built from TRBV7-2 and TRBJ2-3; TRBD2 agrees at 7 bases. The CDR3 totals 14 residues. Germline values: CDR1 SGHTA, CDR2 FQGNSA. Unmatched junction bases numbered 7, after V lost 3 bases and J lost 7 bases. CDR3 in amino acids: CASSFGGSSNTQYF. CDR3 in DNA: TGTGCCAGCAGCTTTGGCGGGAGTTCCAATACGCAGTATTTT.

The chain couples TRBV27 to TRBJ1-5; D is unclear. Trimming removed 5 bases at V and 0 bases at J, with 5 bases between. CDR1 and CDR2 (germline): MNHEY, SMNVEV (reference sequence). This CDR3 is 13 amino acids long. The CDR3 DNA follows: TGTGCCAGCAGTGTTGTTAGCAATCAGCCCCAGCATTTT. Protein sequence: CASSVVSNQPQHF.

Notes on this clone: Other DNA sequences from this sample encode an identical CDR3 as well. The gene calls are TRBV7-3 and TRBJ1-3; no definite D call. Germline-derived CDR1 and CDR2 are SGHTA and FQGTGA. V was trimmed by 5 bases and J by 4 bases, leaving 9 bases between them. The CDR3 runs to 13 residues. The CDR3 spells CASSAGPGNTIYF. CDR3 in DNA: TGTGCCAGCAGCGCCGGACCGGGAAACACCATATATTTT. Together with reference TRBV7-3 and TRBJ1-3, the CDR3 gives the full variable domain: GAGVSQTPSNKVTEKGKYVELRCDPISGHTALYWYRQSLGQGPEFLIYFQGTGAADDSGLPNDRFFAVRPEGSVSTLKIQRTERGDSAVYLCASSAGPGNTIYFGEGSWLTVV.

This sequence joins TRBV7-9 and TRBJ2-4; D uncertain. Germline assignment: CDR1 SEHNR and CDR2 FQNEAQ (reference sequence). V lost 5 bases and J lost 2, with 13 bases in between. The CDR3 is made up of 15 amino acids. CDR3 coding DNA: TGTGCCAGCAGCCCCACTCCGGGCCCCAAAAACATTCAGTACTTC. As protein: CASSPTPGPKNIQYF.

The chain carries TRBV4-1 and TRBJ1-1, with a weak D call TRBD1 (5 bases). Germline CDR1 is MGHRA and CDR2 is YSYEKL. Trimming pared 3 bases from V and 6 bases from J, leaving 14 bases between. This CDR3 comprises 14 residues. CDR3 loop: CASSQLGGTPEAFF. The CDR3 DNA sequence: TGCGCCAGCAGCCAGCTGGGGGGGACCCCTGAAGCTTTCTTT.

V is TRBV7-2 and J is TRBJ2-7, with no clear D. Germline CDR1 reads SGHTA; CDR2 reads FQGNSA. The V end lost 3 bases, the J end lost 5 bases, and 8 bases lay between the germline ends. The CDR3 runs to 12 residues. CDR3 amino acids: CASSLGRNEQYF. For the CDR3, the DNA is TGTGCCAGCAGCTTGGGTAGGAACGAGCAGTACTTC. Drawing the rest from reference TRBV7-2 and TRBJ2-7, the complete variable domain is GAGVSQSPSNKVTEKGKDVELRCDPISGHTALYWYRQSLGQGLEFLIYFQGNSAPDKSGLPSDRFSAERTGGSVSTLTIQRTQQEDSAVYLCASSLGRNEQYFGPGTRLTVT.

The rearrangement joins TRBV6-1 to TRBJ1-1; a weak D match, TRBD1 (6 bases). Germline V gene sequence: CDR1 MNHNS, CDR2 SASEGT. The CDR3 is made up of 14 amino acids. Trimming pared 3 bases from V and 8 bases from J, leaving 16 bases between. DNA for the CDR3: TGTGCCAGCAGTGATCCGACAGGACTGAACGAAGCTTTCTTT. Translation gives CASSDPTGLNEAFF.

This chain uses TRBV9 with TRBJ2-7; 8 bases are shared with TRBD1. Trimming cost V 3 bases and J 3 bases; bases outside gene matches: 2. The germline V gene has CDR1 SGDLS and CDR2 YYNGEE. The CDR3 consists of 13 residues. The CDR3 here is CASSAGQDYEQYF. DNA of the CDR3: TGTGCCAGCAGCGCGGGACAGGACTACGAGCAGTACTTC.

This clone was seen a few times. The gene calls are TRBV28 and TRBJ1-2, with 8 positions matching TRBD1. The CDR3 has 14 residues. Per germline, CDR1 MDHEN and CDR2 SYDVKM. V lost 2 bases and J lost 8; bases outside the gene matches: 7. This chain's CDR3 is CASSLRTGHVGYTF. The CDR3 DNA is TGTGCCAGCAGTTTAAGGACAGGGCATGTCGGCTACACCTTC.